Below, 9 T cell receptor beta chains from the same sample are listed, as sequenced in a study of tumor-infiltrating lymphocytes in primary liver carcinoma (dated by TCRdb to about 2017). Sequencing instrument: Illumina HiSeq 2500. A constant-region primer and ProtoScript II reverse transcriptase were used to reverse-transcribe TCRbeta-specific cDNA from 500 ng total RNA. Three nested multiplex PCR rounds, following a slightly modified ARM-PCR procedure, were used to build the TCRbeta libraries. The first two PCR rounds used multiplex TRBV1-TRBV30 forward primers with a Cbeta reverse primer, each for roughly 10 cycles. The public sequencing data were trimmed at Q25 with fastp and processed into clonotypes with MiXCR by TCRdb, which kept only in-frame beta chains. Records with the same CDR3 protein are collapsed into one entry carrying the most frequent genes and DNA. This sample lists about 200,000 distinct CDR3 sequences; about 82% were detected once. The ten largest make up 15% to 20% of the sample.

Without any cell sorting, total RNA and DNA were extracted together from about 19-30 mg of bulk tissue using the AllPrep DNA/RNA mini kit. Sequencing was performed on tumor tissue from primary liver carcinoma. These receptors came from a man aged 35 to 55 with primary liver carcinoma and hepatitis B virus infection.

Details on this clonotype: Since a much larger clone is just one base distant, this may be a read error. The genes are TRBV5-4 and TRBJ2-7; 9 nucleotides align to TRBD1. The CDR3 has 20 residues. J was trimmed by 3 bases and V by 4 bases; bases with no gene match: 23. Germline CDR1 reads SGHNT; CDR2 reads YYREEE (reference sequence). In DNA form, the CDR3 reads TGTGCCAGCAGCCCAGGTCCCGGGACAGGGTATGGAGGTTTACGCTACGAGCAGTACTTC. The encoded protein is CASSPGPGTGYGGLRYEQYF. Together with reference TRBV5-4 and TRBJ2-7, the CDR3 gives the full variable domain: ETGVTQSPTHLIKTRGQQVTLRCSSQSGHNTVSWYQQALGQGPQFIFQYYREEENGRGNFPPRFSGLQFPNYSSELNVNALELDDSALYLCASSPGPGTGYGGLRYEQYFGPGTRLTVT.

Note on this clonotype: An end of the junction differs from the germline gene, which may be a read error. This chain joins TRBV29-1 and TRBJ2-5; 8 bases are a match to TRBD1. CDR3 length: 13 amino acids. Germline values: CDR1 SQVTM, CDR2 ANQGSEA. CDR3 in amino acids: CSAPRGQGETQFF. The CDR3 nucleotides are TGCAGCGCCCCACGAGGACAGGGAGAGACCCAGTTTTTC.

The rearrangement joins TRBV5-1 to TRBJ2-7, with D perhaps assigned TRBD1 or TRBD2 (5 bases each). The CDR3 is made up of 14 amino acids. V was pared by 10 bases and J by 5 bases, with 22 bases between. Per the germline V gene, CDR1 is SGHRS and CDR2 is YFSETQ. The CDR3 DNA reads TGCGCCGACAGCTCGCGGGCAGGGTTCGACGAGCAGTACTTC. This encodes CADSSRAGFDEQYF.

The V and J genes are TRBV5-1 and TRBJ2-6; perhaps TRBD1 as D (6 bases). The CDR3 totals 16 residues. Trimming pared 4 bases from V and 14 bases from J, leaving 25 bases between. Germline V gives CDR1 SGHRS, CDR2 YFSETQ. In nucleotides, the CDR3 is TGCGCCAGCAGCCCGGCAGGGGCTATGGGGGCCGACCTCCTGACTTTC. This sequence encodes CASSPAGAMGADLLTF.

The chain has TRBV2 and TRBJ2-2; 7 bases map to TRBD1. Germline V gene sequence: CDR1 SNHLY, CDR2 FYNNEI. This CDR3 region has 15 residues. The V segment lost 6 bases and the J segment 5 bases; nucleotides outside the gene matches: 9. The DNA of the CDR3 is TGTGCCAGCAGGGCCACAGGGGTCGGAACCGGGGAGCTGTTTTTT. Its protein is CASRATGVGTGELFF. Complete variable domain (other parts from reference TRBV2 and TRBJ2-2): EPEVTQTPSHQVTQMGQEVILRCVPISNHLYFYWYRQILGQKVEFLVSFYNNEISEKSEIFDDQFSVERPDGSNFTLKIRSTKLEDSAMYFCASRATGVGTGELFFGEGSRLTVL.

About this clonotype itself: Relative to the germline gene, one junction end is altered; a read error may explain this. V and J are TRBV4-3 and TRBJ2-5; D perhaps matches TRBD1 (6 bases). The CDR3 loop spans 15 amino acids. Germline CDR1 LGHNA, CDR2 YSLEER. This CDR3 is CASSHRGHGEETQYF. The CDR3 DNA follows: TGTGCGAGCAGCCATCGGGGACATGGTGAGGAGACCCAGTACTTC.

This clonotype has a single count. One end of the junction varies from germline; a read error may be responsible. V gene TRBV5-1 combines with J gene TRBJ2-1; 7 positions agree with TRBD2. Germline V gene data show CDR1 as SGHRS and CDR2 as YFSETQ. The CDR3 is 19 amino acids. CDR3 bases: TGCGCCAGCAACTTGGTTTCTTGGGAGGGGCGTTATCTCTACAATGAGCAGTTCTTC. Translated: CASNLVSWEGRYLYNEQFF.

This clonotype has a single count. One end of the junction fails to match germline, which may point to a read error. The chain employs TRBV6-2 or TRBV6-3 and TRBJ2-1, with 9 bases identical to TRBD2. The CDR3 is 15 residues long. CDR1 MNHEY and CDR2 SVGEGT come from the germline V gene. The DNA for the CDR3 is TGTGACAGCTTACAAAGCGGGAGGATCGACAATGAGCAGTTCTTC. This gives the protein CDSLQSGRIDNEQFF.

Concerning this clonotype: This may be a read error, as it is one base from a much larger clone. V is TRBV28 and J is TRBJ2-7; D unresolved. With 8 bases removed from V and 3 bases from J, the gap between germline ends came to 14 bases. Germline assignment: CDR1 MDHEN and CDR2 SYDVKM. The CDR3 is 13 residues long. The DNA for the CDR3 is TGTGCCAGCGGCCAAGGCCATAACTACGAGCAGTACTTC. Amino acids: CASGQGHNYEQYF.